One and the same sample provided the 12 T cell receptor beta chains below, sequenced in a study of T-cell memory formation after mild COVID-19. Each CDR3 protein gets one entry after TCRdb re-called the 5' RACE reads with MiXCR. The table lists fewer than 200,000 distinct CDR3 sequences, about an eighth of them singletons, with approximately 3.4% in the top ten. Sequenced input: PBMCs or a T cell subset sorted from them (not recorded which). These TCRs come from a young man who had mild COVID-19 (a few samples of this study predate the infection). Cell type and time point are not known.

V usage is TRBV7-2 and J usage is TRBJ2-5, with TRBD2 matching over 7 bases. The CDR3 runs to 14 residues. V lost 1 base and J lost 6; bases outside the gene matches: 5. Germline V CDR1 and CDR2: SGHTA, FQGNSA. CDR3 nucleotide sequence: TGTGCCAGCAGCTTAGAATCCGGGAGGAAGACCCAGTACTTC. Protein product: CASSLESGRKTQYF. The entire variable domain, with the rest obtained from reference TRBV7-2 and TRBJ2-5, is as follows: GAGVSQSPSNKVTEKGKDVELRCDPISGHTALYWYRQSLGQGLEFLIYFQGNSAPDKSGLPSDRFSAERTGGSVSTLTIQRTQQEDSAVYLCASSLESGRKTQYFGPGTRLLVL.

The rearrangement links TRBV20-1 to TRBJ1-2; D remains ambiguous. The germline gives CDR1 DFQATT, CDR2 SNEGSKA (reference sequence). The CDR3 runs to 13 residues. Trimming removed 3 bases at V and 6 bases at J, with 14 bases between. The CDR3 reads CSASLHLVNGYTF. CDR3 DNA: TGCAGTGCTAGTCTACACCTGGTCAATGGCTACACCTTC.

The V call is TRBV6-1, the J call TRBJ2-3; maybe TRBD1 (6 bases). CDR1 and CDR2 (germline): MNHNS, SASEGT. Trimming took 3 bases from V and 0 from J, leaving 10 bases between them. This CDR3 has 15 residues. The CDR3 region has the DNA TGTGCCAGCAGTGAGTGGGGGCAGAGCACAGATACGCAGTATTTT. Translation gives CASSEWGQSTDTQYF.

This chain joins TRBV9 and TRBJ1-1; the D is unclear. Looked up from germline, CDR1 is SGDLS and CDR2 is YYNGEE. V was trimmed by 0 bases and J by 5 bases, leaving 14 bases between them. This CDR3 is 15 amino acids long. CDR3 in DNA: TGTGCCAGCAGCGTAGGATCCATCCACTCGACTGAAGCTTTCTTT. Protein product: CASSVGSIHSTEAFF.

The chain recombines TRBV6-2 or TRBV6-3 with TRBJ2-3; D perhaps matches TRBD1 (6 bases). V shed 0 bases and J shed 3 bases, with 10 bases lying between them. Germline V gene lookup returns CDR1 MNHEY and CDR2 SVGEGT. This CDR3 comprises 15 residues. In DNA form, the CDR3 reads TGTGCCAGCAGTTACTCGCCCCAGGGGACAGATACGCAGTATTTT. It encodes CASSYSPQGTDTQYF.

This clonotype has more than one count but fewer than ten. This chain connects TRBV5-1 to TRBJ1-4; tentatively, D is TRBD1 (6 bases). The CDR3 runs to 15 residues. Germline-derived CDR1 and CDR2 are SGHRS and YFSETQ. V was cut by 5 bases and J by 4 bases, with 15 bases left in between. CDR3 sequence: CASRRTGTLNEKLFF. The CDR3 nucleotides are TGCGCCAGCAGGAGAACCGGGACACTTAATGAAAAACTGTTTTTT.

The chain carries TRBV20-1 and TRBJ1-1; TRBD1 is a possible D gene (5 bases). The CDR3 consists of 12 residues. Trimming took 5 bases from V and 9 from J, leaving 16 bases between them. Germline CDR1 DFQATT, CDR2 SNEGSKA (reference sequence). CDR3 residues: CSAPGWGDQAFF. The CDR3 DNA reads as TGCAGTGCTCCAGGGTGGGGGGACCAAGCTTTCTTT.

The CDR3 region has the DNA TGTGCCAGCAGGACAGGTCCCTCCTATGGCTACACCTTC. Protein sequence: CASRTGPSYGYTF. The chain recombines TRBV28 with TRBJ1-2; a weak D match, TRBD1 (6 bases). The germline V gene encodes CDR1 MDHEN and CDR2 SYDVKM. Trimming shortened V by 6 bases and J by 4 bases, and 12 bases separated the two germline ends. The CDR3 runs 13 residues.

This clonotype showed up many times. This chain links TRBV7-2 with TRBJ1-5, with a tentative D call TRBD1 (5 bases). From germline, CDR1 is SGHTA and CDR2 FQGNSA. The V end was cut by 5 bases, the J end by 2 bases, with 10 bases between. This CDR3 is built from 14 residues. CDR3 in DNA: TGTGCCAGCAGCCGGGGGGGTGGCAATCAGCCCCAGCATTTT. As protein: CASSRGGGNQPQHF.

This clonotype was found a few times. V is TRBV18 and J is TRBJ2-7; D gene uncertain. Trimming stripped 2 bases from V and 3 bases from J, with 8 bases between. The V gene's germline CDR1 is KGHSH and CDR2 LQKENI. The CDR3 runs to 13 residues. CDR3 DNA sequence: TGTGCCAGCTCACCAGCCGAACGCTACGAGCAGTACGTC. It yields the protein CASSPAERYEQYV.

This clonotype has just a few counts. The V and J genes are TRBV7-2 and TRBJ2-2; no definite D call. The CDR3 is made up of 15 amino acids. Germline V gene lookup returns CDR1 SGHTA and CDR2 FQGNSA. V was trimmed by 5 bases and J by 6 bases, leaving 16 bases between them. The CDR3 reads CASSVQRLGSGELFF. For the CDR3, the DNA is TGTGCCAGCAGCGTTCAGCGTTTGGGGTCCGGGGAGCTGTTTTTT.

This rearrangement joins TRBV11-3 to TRBJ2-5, with D possibly matching TRBD1 (6 bases). This CDR3 has 12 residues. The V gene's germline CDR1 is SGHNT and CDR2 YENEEA. Trimming pared 3 bases from V and 5 bases from J, leaving 7 bases between. The DNA for the CDR3 is TGTGCCAGCAGCTTCCAGGGGGAGACCCAGTACTTC. Amino acid sequence: CASSFQGETQYF.